What follows are 23 T cell receptor beta chains derived from one specimen sequenced in a study of T cells expressing NK-cell markers. TCRdb reanalyzed the 5' RACE reads and collapses them to one entry per CDR3 protein, without DNA. This table holds some 300,000 distinct CDR3 sequences. Sequencing input: blood T cells: a sorted CD56 or NKG2C T cell subset, CD4+ or CD8+ T cells, or bulk PBMC T cells (not recorded which). The source of these receptors is a man aged 18 to 30 in good health.

The CDR3 sequence is CASSPRAPDNEQFF. V and J are TRBV7-9 and TRBJ2-1; TCRdb gives TRBD1 as the D gene, but with no DNA this cannot be confirmed. Germline V lookup: CDR1 SEHNR, CDR2 FQNEAQ (reference sequence). The CDR3 contains 14 residues. The full variable domain, its missing parts supplied by reference TRBV7-9 and TRBJ2-1, is DTGVSQNPRHKITKRGQNVTFRCDPISEHNRLYWYRQTLGQGPEFLTYFQNEAQLEKSRLLSDRFSAERPKGSFSTLEIQRTEQGDSAMYLCASSPRAPDNEQFFGPGTRLTVL.

This chain joins TRBV18 and TRBJ2-3. The CDR3 contains 16 residues. Per the germline V gene, CDR1 is KGHSH and CDR2 is LQKENI. CDR3 region: CASSPTRGRSTDTQYF. The full variable domain, completed using reference TRBV18 and TRBJ2-3, is NAGVMQNPRHLVRRRGQEARLRCSPMKGHSHVYWYRQLPEEGLKFMVYLQKENIIDESGMPKERFSAEFPKEGPSILRIQQVVRGDSAAYFCASSPTRGRSTDTQYFGPGTRLTVL.

The chain employs TRBV9 and TRBJ2-1. This CDR3 comprises 12 residues. CDR1 is SGDLS, CDR2 YYNGEE, per germline. CDR3 region: CASSMTLNEQFF. Filled out from reference TRBV9 and TRBJ2-1, the complete variable domain reads DSGVTQTPKHLITATGQRVTLRCSPRSGDLSVYWYQQSLDQGLQFLIQYYNGEERAKGNILERFSAQQFPDLHSELNLSSLELGDSALYFCASSMTLNEQFFGPGTRLTVL.

The genes are TRBV12-3 or TRBV12-4 and TRBJ1-1. The CDR3 length is 13 residues. The CDR3 here is CATGGLPLTEAFF.

The chain carries TRBV5-4 and TRBJ2-4; there is no DNA to check the TCRdb D call of TRBD1. The CDR3 extends over 13 amino acids. CDR1 and CDR2 from the germline V gene are SGHNT and YYREEE (reference sequence). The chain's CDR3 is CASSLMGGAIQYF. The entire variable domain, with the rest obtained from reference TRBV5-4 and TRBJ2-4, is as follows: ETGVTQSPTHLIKTRGQQVTLRCSSQSGHNTVSWYQQALGQGPQFIFQYYREEENGRGNFPPRFSGLQFPNYSSELNVNALELDDSALYLCASSLMGGAIQYFGAGTRLSVL.

The CDR3 here is CASSPWTGGYEQFF. The rearrangement uses TRBV27 and TRBJ2-1; the TCRdb D gene call, TRBD1, has no DNA to confirm it. The CDR3 sequence is 14 residues long. Germline V gene sequence: CDR1 MNHEY, CDR2 SMNVEV (reference sequence).

This chain joins TRBV12-3 or TRBV12-4 and TRBJ2-1; the D call from TCRdb, TRBD2, cannot be confirmed without DNA. This CDR3 contains 18 residues. The CDR3 here is CASTSGREGQSSYNEQFF.

This chain connects TRBV4-3 to TRBJ2-2; TCRdb selects TRBD2, and the lack of DNA leaves this call unchecked. CDR3 size: 17 residues. CDR1 and CDR2 from the germline V gene are LGHNA and YSLEER. The chain's CDR3 is CASSQTRWGGNTGELFF.

The chain combines TRBV12-3 or TRBV12-4 with TRBJ2-2; TCRdb proposes TRBD1, but this gene call is untestable without DNA. The length of the CDR3 is 15 residues. This chain's CDR3 is CASRRIQGAAGELFF.

The chain is built from TRBV12-3 or TRBV12-4 and TRBJ2-2; TCRdb's D gene call, TRBD1, goes unchecked for lack of DNA. This CDR3 spans 14 amino acids. The CDR3 sequence: CASRGGTHTGELFF.

The chain joins TRBV5-1 to TRBJ2-1; TCRdb calls TRBD2, which cannot be checked without DNA. Germline values: CDR1 SGHRS, CDR2 YFSETQ. This CDR3 spans 15 amino acids. The CDR3 loop reads CASDGLAGVMNEQFF. Using reference TRBV5-1 and TRBJ2-1 for the parts outside the CDR3, the full variable domain is KAGVTQTPRYLIKTRGQQVTLSCSPISGHRSVSWYQQTPGQGLQFLFEYFSETQRNKGNFPGRFSGRQFSNSRSEMNVSTLELGDSALYLCASDGLAGVMNEQFFGPGTRLTVL.

V usage is TRBV6-1 and J usage is TRBJ1-1. Germline V gene sequence: CDR1 MNHNS, CDR2 SASEGT. This CDR3 has 11 residues. The CDR3 spells CASIENTEAFF.

The chain employs TRBV5-1 and TRBJ2-5. CDR1 is SGHRS, CDR2 YFSETQ, per germline. This CDR3 has 12 amino acids. The CDR3 reads CASSFLTETQYF.

The V and J genes are TRBV12-3 or TRBV12-4 and TRBJ1-6; lacking DNA, the TRBD1 call made by TCRdb goes unchecked. The CDR3 sequence is 14 residues long. CDR3 residues: CASSPGDYNSPLHF.

The rearrangement links TRBV7-2 to TRBJ1-6. Germline CDR1 and CDR2: SGHTA and FQGNSA. The CDR3 totals 12 residues. The CDR3 loop is CASSSTISPLHF.

The chain is built from TRBV12-5 and TRBJ2-3; no DNA is available, so the TRBD1 call from TCRdb remains unchecked. Germline V gene data show CDR1 as LGHNT and CDR2 as FRNRAP. This CDR3 contains 15 residues. This CDR3 reads CASGPGQLSTDTQYF.

The chain couples TRBV24-1 to TRBJ2-1; there is no DNA to check the TCRdb D call of TRBD2. Germline CDR1 reads KGHDR; CDR2 reads SFDVKD. This CDR3 contains 15 residues. This CDR3 is CATSDLTSGSNEQFF.

The chain uses TRBV29-1 and TRBJ2-1; absent DNA, TCRdb's TRBD2 call cannot be checked. Germline V gene sequence: CDR1 SQVTM, CDR2 ANQGSEA. The CDR3 consists of 14 residues. The CDR3 reads CSVESQRDYNEQFF.

The rearrangement uses TRBV24-1 and TRBJ2-1; the TRBD2 assignment by TCRdb is unverifiable without DNA. Germline values: CDR1 KGHDR, CDR2 SFDVKD. This CDR3 comprises 13 residues. The CDR3 region is CATSQTSYNEQFF.

The rearrangement joins TRBV12-3 or TRBV12-4 to TRBJ2-7. The CDR3 loop spans 12 amino acids. The CDR3 protein is CASSLISDEQYF.

Here the CDR3 reads CSVLPRGGGETQYF. The chain carries TRBV29-1 and TRBJ2-5; TCRdb designates TRBD2, a call that cannot be tested without DNA. The CDR3 contains 14 residues. Germline CDR1 is SQVTM and CDR2 is ANQGSEA.

The chain uses TRBV20-1 and TRBJ2-3; as DNA is missing, the TRBD1 call by TCRdb cannot be tested. Germline loops: CDR1 DFQATT, CDR2 SNEGSKA (reference sequence). This CDR3 has 14 residues. The CDR3 is CSASARISTDTQYF.

The chain combines TRBV12-3 or TRBV12-4 with TRBJ1-6. This CDR3 has 12 residues. CDR3 protein: CASSPPRWHLHF.